This T cell receptor beta chain emerged from a study of technical replicates of blood from several donors. Here immunoSEQ multiplex PCR was the method, and the copy in TCRdb shows in-frame clones only, minus some. Here the sample spans almost 70,000 clones, roughly 93% being singletons. The CDR3 is made up of 18 amino acids. V lost 3 bases and J lost 4; bases outside the gene matches: 10. Germline lookup yields CDR1 LNHDA and CDR2 SQIVND (reference sequence). The origin of this receptor is a human donor in good health. Input material: T cells isolated from PBMCs. The chain uses TRBV19 and TRBJ2-1; the match to TRBD2 covers 12 bases. The CDR3 loop reads CASSIRTGTSGPYNEQFF. The CDR3 nucleotides are TGTGCCAGTAGTATCAGGACAGGGACTAGCGGGCCTTACAATGAGCAGTTCTTC.